These 24 T cell receptor beta chains share one sample of origin, sequenced in a study of cytomegalovirus exposure and HLA in healthy donors (dated by TCRdb to the late 2010s). Preparation of the library involved the immunoSEQ multiplex PCR assay. For the multiplex PCR, a mixture combining 60 forward primers for TCR Vbeta segments and 13 reverse primers for TCR Jbeta segments was used. TCRdb retrieved this table from immuneACCESS and kept in-frame rearrangements only. Not all clones are present; in checked studies, unresolved V genes account for under half, and no reason is known for the remainder. The sample yields around 130,000 clones; about 80% were counted once. 1.5% of the sample is taken by the ten largest. Sequencing was carried out using PBMCs. The receptors stem from a woman between 18 and 29 years old in good health and CMV-seronegative.

This chain uses TRBV2 with TRBJ1-1; 7 nucleotides align to TRBD1. The CDR3 covers 15 residues. Losses at the gene ends were 2 bases for V and 4 bases for J; bases not matched to a gene: 7. CDR1 is SNHLY, CDR2 FYNNEI, per germline. The CDR3 loop reads CASSERRQGSTEAFF. DNA of the CDR3: TGTGCCAGCAGTGAACGGCGACAGGGATCCACTGAAGCTTTCTTT.

This clone was found once. V gene TRBV19 combines with J gene TRBJ2-3; 8 positions agree with TRBD2. This CDR3 contains 16 residues. CDR1 LNHDA and CDR2 SQIVND come from the germline V gene (reference sequence). The J segment lost 2 bases and the V segment lost 3 bases, leaving 7 bases of the junction unmatched. The CDR3 nucleotides are TGTGCCAGTAGTATGGGTAGCGGGGCCCTCACAGATACGCAGTATTTT. It is translated as CASSMGSGALTDTQYF. The variable domain in full, with the rest retrieved from reference TRBV19 and TRBJ2-3, is DGGITQSPKYLFRKEGQNVTLSCEQNLNHDAMYWYRQDPGQGLRLIYYSQIVNDFQKGDIAEGYSVSREKKESFPLTVTSAQKNPTAFYLCASSMGSGALTDTQYFGPGTRLTVL.

This chain connects TRBV15 to TRBJ2-1, with 8 positions matching TRBD1. The germline CDR1 and CDR2 sequences are LNHNV and YYDKDF (reference sequence). The V segment lost 4 bases and the J segment 9 bases; nucleotides outside the gene matches: 5. This CDR3 spans 13 amino acids. The CDR3, as DNA: TGTGCCACCAGCACCCGGACAGGGCCTGAGCAGTTCTTC. Its protein is CATSTRTGPEQFF.

The V and J genes are TRBV2 and TRBJ1-4; 7 positions match TRBD1. Germline values: CDR1 SNHLY, CDR2 FYNNEI. Trimming at V came to 8 bases and at J to 7 bases, leaving 13 bases not matched to a gene. The CDR3 is made up of 15 amino acids. For the CDR3, the DNA is TGTGCCAGCTTACGACTGATCAGGGGGAGTGAAAAACTGTTTTTT. This gives the protein CASLRLIRGSEKLFF.

V gene TRBV6-6 combines with J gene TRBJ1-1; D remains ambiguous. Germline V lookup: CDR1 MNHNY, CDR2 SVGAGI (reference sequence). Trimming removed 5 bases from V and 4 bases from J, with 8 bases in between. The CDR3 runs to 12 residues. The CDR3 region is CASSPGVTEAFF. CDR3 sequence (DNA): TGTGCCAGCAGTCCTGGAGTCACTGAAGCTTTCTTT.

This clone was recorded only once. CDR3 nucleotides: TGTGCCAGCTCGCCGGAACAGCCGGGACAGGGAGGTTATGGCTACACCTTC. This sequence encodes CASSPEQPGQGGYGYTF. The rearrangement joins TRBV18 to TRBJ1-2, with TRBD1 identical over 9 bases. Germline V gene lookup returns CDR1 KGHSH and CDR2 LQKENI. This CDR3 comprises 17 residues. Trimming cost V 6 bases and J 5 bases; bases outside gene matches: 16. The whole variable domain, remainder taken from reference TRBV18 and TRBJ1-2, is NAGVMQNPRHLVRRRGQEARLRCSPMKGHSHVYWYRQLPEEGLKFMVYLQKENIIDESGMPKERFSAEFPKEGPSILRIQQVVRGDSAAYFCASSPEQPGQGGYGYTFGSGTRLTVV.

Only one count was recorded for this clone. The chain employs TRBV7-2 and TRBJ1-5; D uncertain. With 0 bases removed from V and 9 bases from J, the gap between germline ends came to 9 bases. This CDR3 contains 13 residues. Germline CDR1 reads SGHTA; CDR2 reads FQGNSA. CDR3 bases: TGTGCCAGCAGCTTAGCCCGAGAGAGGCCCCAGCATTTT. This sequence encodes CASSLARERPQHF.

This chain uses TRBV6-1 with TRBJ2-3; 10 positions match TRBD1. Trimming took 7 bases from V and 1 from J; bases not matched to a gene: 2. Germline V CDR1 and CDR2: MNHNS, SASEGT. The CDR3 is 14 residues long. The CDR3 reads CASIGTGGTDTQYF. The CDR3 DNA reads as TGTGCCAGCATCGGGACAGGGGGCACAGATACGCAGTATTTT.

The sample holds one count of this clone. The chain carries TRBV27 and TRBJ2-7, with 7 nucleotides matching TRBD2. Germline V CDR1 and CDR2: MNHEY, SMNVEV (reference sequence). CDR3 length: 15 residues. V shed 0 bases and J 0 bases; nucleotides not matched to a gene: 2. The CDR3 bases are TGTGCCAGCAGTTTATCTAGCGGGCCCTCCTACGAGCAGTACTTC. This encodes CASSLSSGPSYEQYF.

This rearrangement joins TRBV4-1 to TRBJ1-2; 10 positions match TRBD1. The germline V gene encodes CDR1 MGHRA and CDR2 YSYEKL. The CDR3 spans 16 residues. The ends lost 0 bases at V and 8 bases at J; junction bases unmatched: 9. The CDR3 bases are TGCGCCAGCAGCCAAGATCTATCCGGGACAGGGGACGGCTACACCTTC. It encodes CASSQDLSGTGDGYTF.

The V call is TRBV5-8, the J call TRBJ1-5; D ambiguous. Germline V CDR1 and CDR2: SGHTS, YDEGEE. The V end was cut by 0 bases, the J end by 2 bases, with 12 bases between. This CDR3 region has 16 residues. CDR3 nucleotide sequence: TGTGCCAGCAGCTTGGCCGAGGGAGAGGGCAATCAGCCCCAGCATTTT. This codes for CASSLAEGEGNQPQHF. Supplemented by reference TRBV5-8 and TRBJ1-5, the full variable domain reads EAGVTQSPTHLIKTRGQQATLRCSPISGHTSVYWYQQALGLGLQFLLWYDEGEERNRGNFPPRFSGRQFPNYSSELNVNALELEDSALYLCASSLAEGEGNQPQHFGDGTRLSIL.

The chain combines TRBV11-2 with TRBJ2-7; D might be TRBD2 (8 bases). Deletions cut 5 bases from V and 2 bases from J, with 19 bases between. Germline CDR1 and CDR2: SGHAT and FQNNGV. This CDR3 is built from 16 residues. The CDR3 spells CASSRDSRTSPYEQYF. The CDR3 coding sequence is TGTGCCAGCAGCCGGGACAGCCGGACTAGCCCCTACGAGCAGTACTTC. Complete variable domain (other parts from reference TRBV11-2 and TRBJ2-7): EAGVAQSPRYKIIEKRQSVAFWCNPISGHATLYWYQQILGQGPKLLIQFQNNGVVDDSQLPKDRFSAERLKGVDSTLKIQPAKLEDSAVYLCASSRDSRTSPYEQYFGPGTRLTVT.

The V and J genes are TRBV29-1 and TRBJ1-1; D remains ambiguous. Per the germline V gene, CDR1 is SQVTM and CDR2 is ANQGSEA. The CDR3 loop spans 11 amino acids. Trimming shortened V by 7 bases and J by 1 base, and 7 bases separated the two germline ends. In nucleotides, the CDR3 is TGCAGCGCTGTACAGAACACTGAAGCTTTCTTT. It translates to CSAVQNTEAFF.

CDR3: CASSQDLVDTGELFF. The CDR3 nucleotides read TGTGCCAGCAGTCAAGACCTAGTCGACACCGGGGAGCTGTTTTTT. The chain is built from TRBV9 and TRBJ2-2, with no clear D. In germline, CDR1 is SGDLS, CDR2 YYNGEE. The CDR3 length is 15 residues. Trimming took off 5 bases at V and 3 bases at J, with 14 bases between the two ends.

This sequence joins TRBV7-8 and TRBJ2-7, with a weak D call TRBD2 (6 bases). V was clipped by 7 bases and J by 2 bases, with 18 bases between them. Germline assignment: CDR1 SGHVS and CDR2 FQNEAQ. There are 15 residues in the CDR3. CDR3 region: CASTKAPRGTYEQYF. CDR3 sequence (DNA): TGTGCCAGCACCAAGGCCCCCCGGGGGACCTACGAGCAGTACTTC.

The J gene is TRBJ2-2, the V gene TRBV7-9; TRBD2 might be the D (8 bases). CDR3 length equals 15 residues. Trimming shortened V by 11 bases and J by 1 base, and 17 bases separated the two germline ends. Germline CDR1 SEHNR, CDR2 FQNEAQ (reference sequence). CDR3 nucleotide sequence: TGTGCCGCGAGGGGGCTAGCGGGGAACACCGGGGAGCTGTTTTTT. The encoded protein is CAARGLAGNTGELFF.

The chain recombines TRBV30 with TRBJ1-2, with a possible D match to TRBD1 (5 bases). There are 16 residues in the CDR3. CDR1 and CDR2 from the germline V gene are GTSNPN and SVGIG (reference sequence). V dropped 0 bases and J dropped 6 bases, with 20 bases sitting between them. The DNA of the CDR3 is TGTGCCTGGAGTGTACAGATACTATGGGGCGAGAATGGCTACACCTTC. Its protein is CAWSVQILWGENGYTF.

This clone has only one observation. The V gene is TRBV25-1, the J gene TRBJ2-3; no clear D gene. The V gene lost 7 bases and the J gene lost 0 bases, with 14 bases spanning the gap. The CDR3 length is 15 residues. The germline CDR1 and CDR2 sequences are MGHDK and SYGVNS. The CDR3 DNA reads TGTGCCAGCACCGACCCGATAGCTAGCACAGATACGCAGTATTTT. It is translated as CASTDPIASTDTQYF.

CDR3 nucleotide sequence: TGTGCCTGGAGTGTACTGGGGGCAGTTAATGAAAAACTGTTTTTT. Translated, it gives CAWSVLGAVNEKLFF. The V and J genes are TRBV30 and TRBJ1-4, with D tentatively TRBD1 (6 bases). The germline V gene has CDR1 GTSNPN and CDR2 SVGIG (reference sequence). This CDR3 contains 15 residues. Between the trimmed V and J ends, which lost 0 bases and 4 bases, there was a span of 12 bases.

The genes are TRBV2 and TRBJ2-7; possible D gene TRBD2, 5 bases. The CDR3 contains 13 residues. V was shortened by 6 bases and J by 2 bases, with 11 bases between the two germline ends. Germline V gives CDR1 SNHLY, CDR2 FYNNEI. The chain's CDR3 is CASRRTATYEQYF. The CDR3 DNA follows: TGTGCCAGCAGGAGGACTGCAACCTACGAGCAGTACTTC.

V gene TRBV25-1 combines with J gene TRBJ2-3; 9 nucleotides agree with TRBD2. Per the germline V gene, CDR1 is MGHDK and CDR2 is SYGVNS. The CDR3 covers 14 residues. The trim removed 3 bases at V and 3 bases at J, leaving 1 base unmatched. The CDR3 reads CASSDAGGTDTQYF. Written as DNA, the CDR3 is TGTGCCAGCAGTGACGCGGGGGGGACAGATACGCAGTATTTT.

Here the CDR3 DNA reads TGTGCCACCAGCAGAGATACCGGGACAGGGGTTTGGAATGAGCAGTTCTTC. It translates to CATSRDTGTGVWNEQFF. The chain employs TRBV15 and TRBJ2-1, with TRBD1 identical over 10 bases. Germline V gene sequence: CDR1 LNHNV, CDR2 YYDKDF (reference sequence). The CDR3 runs to 17 residues. V shed 0 bases and J 7 bases; nucleotides not matched to a gene: 9. Variable domain in full (rest from reference TRBV15 and TRBJ2-1): DAMVIQNPRYQVTQFGKPVTLSCSQTLNHNVMYWYQQKSSQAPKLLFHYYDKDFNNEADTPDNFQSRRPNTSFCFLDIRSPGLGDTAMYLCATSRDTGTGVWNEQFFGPGTRLTVL.

This clone was seen once. This chain uses TRBV7-9 with TRBJ2-2; D is possibly TRBD2 (7 bases). V lost 7 bases and J lost 4, with 19 bases in between. The CDR3 contains 16 residues. In germline, CDR1 is SEHNR, CDR2 FQNEAQ (reference sequence). The CDR3 DNA reads as TGTGCCAGCATCGAAGGGGGGGATCGGCGCACCGGGGAGCTGTTTTTT. This gives the protein CASIEGGDRRTGELFF.

This sequence joins TRBV5-1 and TRBJ1-1; 7 bases map to TRBD1. The V gene's germline CDR1 is SGHRS and CDR2 YFSETQ. V lost 1 base, J lost 5 bases, and 5 bases stayed unmatched. This CDR3 has 14 amino acids. CDR3 region: CASSLSGGGTEAFF. The DNA for the CDR3 is TGCGCCAGCAGCTTGTCAGGGGGTGGTACTGAAGCTTTCTTT.